The rows below give T cell receptor beta chains drawn from one sample of a study of shared clonotypes between healthy human individuals. Only in-frame clones appear in the TCRdb table, and some are missing; sequencing was by immunoSEQ multiplex PCR. The data show 550,000 to 750,000 clones, roughly 94% seen once. Sequencing input: naive CD8+ T cells sorted from blood. Receptors originate from a man aged 25 to 40 in good health. Both conserved end residues are part of each CDR3. The order of the fields is clone size, J gene, D gene, V gene, CDR3 protein, CDR3 DNA. D genes are given only for firm matches. Clone size appears in some rows only: once, few, many, or a class for an expanded clone.

once	TRBJ2-2	TRBD1	TRBV28	CASSRRTGGANTGELFF	TGTGCCAGCAGTCGCCGAACAGGGGGCGCGAACACCGGGGAGCTGTTTTTT
NA	TRBJ2-7	TRBD1	TRBV5-5	CASSLEDRGTYEQYF	TGTGCCAGCAGCTTGGAGGACAGGGGCACCTACGAGCAGTACTTC
NA	TRBJ2-7	TRBD1	TRBV29-1	CSVMTGMGHEQYF	TGCAGCGTGATGACAGGGATGGGACACGAGCAGTACTTC
NA	TRBJ2-2	NA	TRBV28	CATDRGWNTGELFF	TGTGCCACCGATAGAGGGTGGAACACCGGGGAGCTGTTTTTT
NA	TRBJ2-1	TRBD2	TRBV4-3	CASSQDLTSGREQFF	TGCGCCAGCAGCCAAGATCTGACTAGCGGGAGAGAGCAGTTCTTC
NA	TRBJ1-4	NA	TRBV7-9	CASRQRAQNTEKLFF	TGTGCCAGCAGACAGCGTGCGCAGAATACAGAAAAACTGTTTTTT
NA	TRBJ2-7	NA	TRBV7-6	CASSSSSLEARYEQYF	TGTGCCAGCAGCTCCTCTTCTCTCGAAGCGAGGTACGAGCAGTACTTC
NA	TRBJ1-1	TRBD1	TRBV4-1	CASSYRDRGRGDTEAFF	TGCGCCAGCAGCTATCGGGACAGGGGGCGAGGAGACACTGAAGCTTTCTTT
NA	TRBJ1-1	TRBD1	TRBV6-5	CASSPGQGGTEAFF	TGTGCCAGCAGCCCGGGACAGGGTGGGACTGAAGCTTTCTTT
NA	TRBJ2-7	NA	TRBV5-1	CASSFGRYEQYF	TGCGCCAGCAGCTTCGGGCGTTACGAGCAGTACTTC
NA	TRBJ2-4	NA	TRBV14	CAHKSGPKLAKNIQYF	TGTGCCCACAAAAGCGGCCCCAAACTAGCCAAAAACATTCAGTACTTC
NA	TRBJ2-2	NA	TRBV7-9	CASSFVPGTGELFF	TGTGCCAGCAGCTTCGTCCCCGGTACCGGGGAGCTGTTTTTT
NA	TRBJ2-7	NA	TRBV5-6	CASSLGSGPYRSYEQYF	TGTGCCAGCAGCTTGGGTAGTGGCCCGTATCGCTCCTACGAGCAGTACTTC
few	TRBJ1-5	NA	TRBV11-2	CASSLGSGNQPQHF	TGTGCCAGCAGCCTGGGATCGGGTAATCAGCCCCAGCATTTT
NA	TRBJ2-6	NA	TRBV7-9	CASSLEHRVSGANVLTF	TGTGCCAGCAGCTTAGAACACCGGGTTTCTGGGGCCAACGTCCTGACTTTC
NA	TRBJ2-3	TRBD2	TRBV11-3	CASSLEAGTSGRTDTQYF	TGTGCCAGCAGCTTAGAAGCCGGGACTAGCGGGAGGACAGATACGCAGTATTTT
NA	TRBJ2-7	TRBD1	TRBV10-3	CAISGQGGRDEQYF	TGTGCCATCAGTGGACAGGGTGGTAGAGACGAGCAGTACTTC
NA	TRBJ2-2	NA	TRBV28	CASSREEKTGELFF	TGTGCCAGCAGCCGGGAAGAAAAAACCGGGGAGCTGTTTTTT
NA	TRBJ2-5	TRBD2	TRBV13	CASSPVLAGQETQYF	TGTGCCAGCAGCCCCGTGCTAGCGGGGCAAGAGACCCAGTACTTC
NA	TRBJ2-7	NA	TRBV5-4	CASSIRQTYEQYF	TGTGCCAGCAGCATCCGACAGACATACGAGCAGTACTTC
NA	TRBJ2-7	NA	TRBV29-1	CSVEIGGYEQYF	TGCAGCGTTGAAATAGGCGGTTACGAGCAGTACTTC
once	TRBJ2-7	TRBD2	TRBV7-9	CASSSRTSGVIYEQYF	TGTGCCAGCAGCTCCCGGACTAGCGGAGTCATCTACGAGCAGTACTTC
NA	TRBJ2-1	NA	TRBV7-9	CASSWGNEQFF	TGTGCCAGCAGCTGGGGTAATGAGCAGTTCTTC
NA	TRBJ2-7	NA	TRBV7-2	CASSYPSKGRTSYEQYF	TGTGCCAGCAGCTACCCCTCGAAGGGCAGGACCTCGTACGAGCAGTACTTC
NA	TRBJ2-7	TRBD1	TRBV29-1	CSVVGGQAVSYEQYF	TGCAGCGTTGTGGGGGGACAGGCGGTCTCCTACGAGCAGTACTTC
NA	TRBJ2-1	NA	TRBV6-1	CASSDPSGYNEQFF	TGTGCCAGCAGTGATCCCAGTGGCTACAATGAGCAGTTCTTC
NA	TRBJ2-7	TRBD1	TRBV29-1	CSAELRDRGYEQYF	TGCAGCGCTGAGCTCCGGGACAGAGGATACGAGCAGTACTTC
once	TRBJ2-7	NA	TRBV29-1	CSVEIGWDRYEQYF	TGCAGCGTTGAAATCGGTTGGGATCGGTACGAGCAGTACTTC
NA	TRBJ1-2	TRBD1	TRBV7-9	CASERRTGVFYGYTF	TGTGCCAGTGAACGGCGGACAGGCGTTTTCTATGGCTACACCTTC
NA	TRBJ2-2	NA	TRBV28	CASSSDRAGSGELFF	TGTGCCAGCAGTTCCGACAGGGCGGGGAGCGGGGAGCTGTTTTTT
NA	TRBJ1-4	NA	TRBV7-9	CASSSPQDSIEEKLFF	TGTGCCAGCTCATCCCCCCAGGACAGTATCGAAGAAAAACTGTTTTTT
NA	TRBJ1-1	NA	TRBV30	CAWNRAEAFF	TGTGCCTGGAACAGGGCTGAAGCTTTCTTT
NA	TRBJ2-1	NA	TRBV14	CASSHRQLSYNEQFF	TGTGCCAGCAGCCACCGACAGCTATCCTACAATGAGCAGTTCTTC
few	TRBJ2-5	TRBD2	TRBV28	CASSWELAGSTQETQYF	TGTGCCAGCAGTTGGGAACTAGCGGGGTCTACACAAGAGACCCAGTACTTC
NA	TRBJ2-7	TRBD2	TRBV25-1	CASSEYPAGGVEQYF	TGTGCCAGCAGTGAATATCCAGCGGGAGGGGTCGAGCAGTACTTC
NA	TRBJ2-5	TRBD1	TRBV2	CASRHRDRGQETQYF	TGTGCCAGCAGGCACCGGGACAGGGGTCAAGAGACCCAGTACTTC
NA	TRBJ2-3	TRBD2	TRBV11-2	CASSLPGTSGSSDTQYF	TGTGCCAGCAGCTTACCAGGGACTAGCGGGAGTTCAGATACGCAGTATTTT
NA	TRBJ2-7	NA	TRBV9	CASSPTSGTNYEQYF	TGTGCCAGCAGCCCAACCTCCGGGACGAACTACGAGCAGTACTTC
once	TRBJ1-2	NA	TRBV4-3	CASSQEGGGANYGYTF	TGCGCCAGCAGCCAAGAAGGGGGAGGAGCTAACTATGGCTACACCTTC
NA	TRBJ2-5	NA	TRBV6-7	CASSYSYFVGETQYF	TGTGCCAGCAGTTACTCCTATTTTGTCGGGGAGACCCAGTACTTC
NA	TRBJ1-1	NA	TRBV7-9	CASSLIGRGRNTEAFF	TGTGCCAGCAGCCTAATCGGTAGGGGGAGGAACACTGAAGCTTTCTTT
NA	TRBJ2-7	NA	TRBV2	CASSDRQWSSYEQYF	TGTGCCAGCAGTGATAGACAGTGGAGCTCCTACGAGCAGTACTTC
NA	TRBJ1-2	NA	TRBV28	CASSFSGGYDGYTF	TGTGCCAGCAGTTTTTCTGGGGGATACGATGGCTACACCTTC
NA	TRBJ1-1	NA	TRBV6-5	CASSHSSSNTEAFF	TGTGCCAGCAGTCACTCTTCCAGCAACACTGAAGCTTTCTTT
NA	TRBJ2-5	NA	TRBV6-6	CASSRTERETQYF	TGTGCCAGCAGTCGGACAGAGCGAGAGACCCAGTACTTC
NA	TRBJ2-3	NA	TRBV6-5	CASSPDWTDTQYF	TGTGCCAGCAGCCCGGACTGGACAGATACGCAGTATTTT
once	TRBJ2-3	NA	TRBV19	CASSIAWDTQYF	TGTGCCAGTAGTATTGCCTGGGATACGCAGTATTTT
NA	TRBJ1-5	NA	TRBV11-3	CASSEAGNNQPQHF	TGTGCCAGCAGCGAGGCAGGGAACAATCAGCCCCAGCATTTT
NA	TRBJ1-4	TRBD1	TRBV4-2	CASSPTEPGTVNEKLFF	TGTGCCAGCAGCCCAACTGAACCGGGGACAGTGAATGAAAAACTGTTTTTT